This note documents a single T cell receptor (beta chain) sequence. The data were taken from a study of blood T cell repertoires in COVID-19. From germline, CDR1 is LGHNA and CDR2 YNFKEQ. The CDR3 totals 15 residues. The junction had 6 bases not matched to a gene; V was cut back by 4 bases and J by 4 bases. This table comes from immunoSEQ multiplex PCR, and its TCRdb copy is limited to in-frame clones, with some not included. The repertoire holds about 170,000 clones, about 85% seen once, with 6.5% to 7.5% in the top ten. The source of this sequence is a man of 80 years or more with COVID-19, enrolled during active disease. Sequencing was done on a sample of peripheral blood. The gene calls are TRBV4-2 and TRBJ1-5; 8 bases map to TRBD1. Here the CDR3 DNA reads TGTGCCAGCAGCCCACAGGGGGTTGAAAATCAGCCCCAGCATTTT. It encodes CASSPQGVENQPQHF.